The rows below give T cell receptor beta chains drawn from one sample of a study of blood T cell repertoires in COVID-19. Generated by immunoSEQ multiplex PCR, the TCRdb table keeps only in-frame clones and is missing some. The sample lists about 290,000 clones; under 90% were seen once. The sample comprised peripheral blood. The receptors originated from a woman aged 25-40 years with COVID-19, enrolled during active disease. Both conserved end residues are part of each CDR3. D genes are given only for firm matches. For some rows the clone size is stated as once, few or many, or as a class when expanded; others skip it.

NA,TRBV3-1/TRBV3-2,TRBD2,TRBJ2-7,CASSRGGRGGSYEQYF,TGTGCCAGCAGCCGCGGTGGGCGGGGGGGAAGCTACGAGCAGTACTTC
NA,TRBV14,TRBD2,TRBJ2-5,CASSRWTSGGQETQYF,TGTGCCAGCAGCCGTTGGACTAGCGGGGGCCAGGAGACCCAGTACTTC
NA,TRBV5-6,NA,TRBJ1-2,CASSWGRDGYTF,TGTGCCAGCAGCTGGGGGAGGGACGGCTACACCTTC
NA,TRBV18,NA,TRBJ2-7,CASSPARDYEQYF,TGTGCCAGCTCACCAGCTCGGGACTACGAGCAGTACTTC
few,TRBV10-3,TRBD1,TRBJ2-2,CAISGSGGVRAGELFF,TGTGCCATCAGTGGATCAGGGGGCGTACGTGCCGGGGAGCTGTTTTTT
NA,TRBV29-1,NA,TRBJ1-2,CSVVTGPADF,TGCAGCGTTGTCACAGGGCCCGCCGACTTC
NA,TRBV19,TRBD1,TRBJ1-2,CASSAAGTVHGYTF,TGTGCCAGTAGTGCCGCCGGGACAGTGCATGGCTACACCTTC
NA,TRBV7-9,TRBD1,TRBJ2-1,CASSPGDRVNEQFF,TGTGCCAGCAGCCCCGGGGACAGGGTCAATGAGCAGTTCTTC
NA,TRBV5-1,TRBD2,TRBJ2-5,CASSLGTSLGETQYF,TGCGCCAGCAGCCTGGGGACTAGTCTAGGAGAGACCCAGTACTTC
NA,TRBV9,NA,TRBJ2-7,CASSVGPGTPNEQYF,TGTGCCAGCAGCGTAGGTCCGGGAACTCCAAACGAGCAGTACTTC
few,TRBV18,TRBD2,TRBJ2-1,CASSPPVEAGAYNEQFF,TGTGCCAGCTCACCACCGGTCGAGGCGGGAGCCTACAATGAGCAGTTCTTC
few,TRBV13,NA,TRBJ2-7,CASSLERPSKFISSYEQYF,TGTGCCAGCAGCTTAGAACGGCCTAGTAAATTCATATCCTCCTACGAGCAGTACTTC
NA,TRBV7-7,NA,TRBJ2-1,CASSSGHNNEQFF,TGTGCCAGCAGCTCGGGACACAACAATGAGCAGTTCTTC
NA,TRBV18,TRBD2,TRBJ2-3,CASSPAGGATDTQYF,TGTGCCAGCTCACCAGCGGGGGGAGCCACAGATACGCAGTATTTT
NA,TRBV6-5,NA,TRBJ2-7,CASRELGSEQYF,TGTGCCAGCAGGGAGCTAGGGAGCGAGCAGTACTTC
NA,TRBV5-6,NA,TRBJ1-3,CASSWGLTSGNTIYF,TGTGCCAGCAGCTGGGGACTCACCTCTGGAAACACCATATATTTT
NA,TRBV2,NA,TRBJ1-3,CASRGNSGNTIYF,TGTGCCAGCCGGGGAAACTCTGGAAACACCATATATTTT
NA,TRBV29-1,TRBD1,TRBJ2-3,CSVEETGHWGTDTQYF,TGCAGCGTTGAAGAGACAGGGCATTGGGGCACAGATACGCAGTATTTT
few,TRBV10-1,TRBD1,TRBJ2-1,CASSESIGQGLIVQFF,TGCGCCAGCAGTGAGTCGATCGGACAGGGATTAATAGTGCAGTTCTTC
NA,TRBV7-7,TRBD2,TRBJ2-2,CASSLALLAGGGTGELFF,TGTGCCAGCAGCTTAGCGCTTCTGGCGGGGGGCGGCACCGGGGAGCTGTTTTTT
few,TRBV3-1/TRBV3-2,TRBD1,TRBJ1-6,CASSPGQGDSPLHF,TGTGCCAGCAGCCCGGGGCAGGGGGACTCACCCCTCCACTTT
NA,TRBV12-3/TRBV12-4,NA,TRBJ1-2,CASSSERGLGYTF,TGTGCCAGCAGTTCGGAGCGGGGATTGGGCTACACCTTC
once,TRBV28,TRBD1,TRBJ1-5,CASSLPGTGAPPQHF,TGTGCCAGCAGTTTACCCGGGACAGGGGCTCCGCCCCAGCATTTT
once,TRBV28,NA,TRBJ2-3,CASSHETDTQYF,TGTGCCAGCAGTCATGAGACAGATACGCAGTATTTT
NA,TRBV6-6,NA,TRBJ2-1,CASRPDAGNYNEQFF,TGTGCCAGCAGGCCGGACGCCGGGAACTACAATGAGCAGTTCTTC
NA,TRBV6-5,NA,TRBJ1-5,CASSYSNRVDQPQHF,TGTGCCAGCAGTTACTCAAACAGGGTAGATCAGCCCCAGCATTTT
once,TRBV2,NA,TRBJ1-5,CASMAPNQPQHF,TGTGCCAGCATGGCCCCCAATCAGCCCCAGCATTTT
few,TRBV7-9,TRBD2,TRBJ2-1,CASRGGAGAVLNEQFF,TGTGCCAGCAGGGGGGGAGCGGGGGCCGTTCTCAATGAGCAGTTCTTC
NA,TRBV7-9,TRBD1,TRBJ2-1,CASSLGGTGGNEQFF,TGTGCCAGCAGCTTAGGGGGTACAGGGGGCAATGAGCAGTTCTTC
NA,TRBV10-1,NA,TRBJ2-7,CASSESLPGEQYF,TGCGCCAGCAGTGAGTCCCTACCTGGCGAGCAGTACTTC